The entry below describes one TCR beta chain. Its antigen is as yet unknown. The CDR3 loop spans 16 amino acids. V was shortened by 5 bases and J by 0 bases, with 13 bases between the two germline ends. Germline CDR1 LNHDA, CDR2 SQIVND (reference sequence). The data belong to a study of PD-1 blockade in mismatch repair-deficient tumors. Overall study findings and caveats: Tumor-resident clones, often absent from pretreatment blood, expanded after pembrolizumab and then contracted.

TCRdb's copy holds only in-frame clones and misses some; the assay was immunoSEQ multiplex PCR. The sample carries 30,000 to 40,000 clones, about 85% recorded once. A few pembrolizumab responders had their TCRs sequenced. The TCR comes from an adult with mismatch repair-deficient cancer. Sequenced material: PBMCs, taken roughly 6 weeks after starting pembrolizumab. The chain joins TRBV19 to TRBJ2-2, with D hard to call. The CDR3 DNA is TGTGCCAGTAGTCAAGGAGACGGTTCGAACACCGGGGAGCTGTTTTTT. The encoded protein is CASSQGDGSNTGELFF.